These T cell receptor beta chains were read from a single sample in a study of T cells in Graves' hyperthyroidism and ophthalmopathy. TCRdb recomputed calls from the multiplex PCR reads with MiXCR, one row per CDR3 protein. The sample consists of around 690,000 distinct CDR3 sequences, around 15% of them appearing once. Sample: blood. The source is a man over 45 with Graves' hyperthyroidism. CDR3s include the opening cysteine and the closing phenylalanine or tryptophan. Fields, in order: J gene, V gene, D gene, clone size, CDR3 DNA, CDR3 protein. The D gene is left open where the match is weak. Clone size, where shown, is once, few, many, or a class for clones that have expanded.

j_gene: TRBJ2-7
v_gene: TRBV19
d_gene: -
abundance: few
CDR3nt: TGTGCCAGTAGTCTCCCCGGTGTGGCTAGCTACGAGCAGTACTTC
CDR3aa: CASSLPGVASYEQYF

j_gene: TRBJ2-2
v_gene: TRBV2
d_gene: TRBD1
abundance: many
CDR3nt: TGTGCCAGCAGAAGGACAGGGGCGGCCACCGGGGAGCTGTTTTTT
CDR3aa: CASRRTGAATGELFF

j_gene: TRBJ2-1
v_gene: TRBV29-1
d_gene: -
abundance: -
CDR3nt: TGCAGCGTTGGAGGTCAGGGTATGAATGAGCAGTTCTTC
CDR3aa: CSVGGQGMNEQFF

j_gene: TRBJ2-2
v_gene: TRBV29-1
d_gene: -
abundance: many
CDR3nt: TGCAGCGTTGCCTATGGTACCGGGGAGCTGTTTTTT
CDR3aa: CSVAYGTGELFF

j_gene: TRBJ2-2
v_gene: TRBV20-1
d_gene: TRBD1
abundance: -
CDR3nt: TGCAGTGCTAGAGATAGGGGGCGGGGGGAGCTGTTTTTT
CDR3aa: CSARDRGRGELFF

j_gene: TRBJ2-1
v_gene: TRBV19
d_gene: TRBD1
abundance: -
CDR3nt: TGTGCCAGTAGTATAGTGCCGGGACAGTTCGGAGAGCAGTTCTTC
CDR3aa: CASSIVPGQFGEQFF

j_gene: TRBJ2-3
v_gene: TRBV7-3
d_gene: -
abundance: few
CDR3nt: TGTGCCAGCAGCAGCGAGGTCACAGATACGCAGTATTTT
CDR3aa: CASSSEVTDTQYF

j_gene: TRBJ1-2
v_gene: TRBV28
d_gene: -
abundance: many
CDR3nt: TGTGCCAGCGAAACTCTTTACACAAATAACTATGGCTACACCTTC
CDR3aa: CASETLYTNNYGYTF

j_gene: TRBJ2-7
v_gene: TRBV12-3/TRBV12-4
d_gene: -
abundance: many
CDR3nt: TGTGCCAGCAGTTTAGGGGAACACTACGAGCAGTACTTC
CDR3aa: CASSLGEHYEQYF

j_gene: TRBJ1-1
v_gene: TRBV29-1
d_gene: -
abundance: few
CDR3nt: TGCAGCTACCACACTGCAGGGTGGGCTTTCTTT
CDR3aa: CSYHTAGWAFF

j_gene: TRBJ1-1
v_gene: TRBV25-1
d_gene: -
abundance: -
CDR3nt: TGTGCCAGCAGTGACGATAGGCCGGGGGGCACTGAAGCTTTCTTT
CDR3aa: CASSDDRPGGTEAFF

j_gene: TRBJ2-2
v_gene: TRBV27
d_gene: -
abundance: -
CDR3nt: TGTGCCAGCAGTGCCCTAGAGTTATCAGGGGAGCTGTTTTTT
CDR3aa: CASSALELSGELFF

j_gene: TRBJ2-7
v_gene: TRBV15
d_gene: -
abundance: -
CDR3nt: TGTGCCACCAGCAGAGTAGGGAGTGGGTCCTACGAGCAGTACTTC
CDR3aa: CATSRVGSGSYEQYF

j_gene: TRBJ2-7
v_gene: TRBV6-5
d_gene: TRBD2
abundance: many
CDR3nt: TGTGCCAGCAGTTACTCAAGTACTAGCGGGAGGCATGAGCAGTACTTC
CDR3aa: CASSYSSTSGRHEQYF

j_gene: TRBJ2-5
v_gene: TRBV12-3/TRBV12-4
d_gene: -
abundance: -
CDR3nt: TGTGCCAGCAGCGTGAACCAGGGACCGGGAAACCAAGAGACCCAGTACTTC
CDR3aa: CASSVNQGPGNQETQYF

j_gene: TRBJ2-1
v_gene: TRBV11-2
d_gene: -
abundance: many
CDR3nt: TGTGCCAGCAGCTTGGTTACATTTCAGTTCTTC
CDR3aa: CASSLVTFQFF

j_gene: TRBJ2-7
v_gene: TRBV11-1
d_gene: -
abundance: many
CDR3nt: TGTGCCAGCAGCAATCTCCGGGGACGGGGCTACGAGCAGTACTTC
CDR3aa: CASSNLRGRGYEQYF

j_gene: TRBJ2-7
v_gene: TRBV3-1
d_gene: -
abundance: many
CDR3nt: TGTGCCAGCAGCCGACTCGGGACGCCGGAAAATTACGAGCAGTACTTC
CDR3aa: CASSRLGTPENYEQYF

j_gene: TRBJ2-1
v_gene: TRBV5-5
d_gene: -
abundance: few
CDR3nt: TGCGCCAGCAGCCGAATAGCGTTGAGCTCCTACAATGAGCAGTTCTTC
CDR3aa: CASSRIALSSYNEQFF

j_gene: TRBJ2-7
v_gene: TRBV3-1
d_gene: TRBD1
abundance: -
CDR3nt: TGTGCCAGCAGCCACGACAGGGGGCGTGGGGAGCAGTACTTC
CDR3aa: CASSHDRGRGEQYF

j_gene: TRBJ2-1
v_gene: TRBV3-1
d_gene: -
abundance: -
CDR3nt: TGTGCCAGCAGCCCGAGGACCGGACCTGTTACCTACAATGAGCAGTTCTTC
CDR3aa: CASSPRTGPVTYNEQFF

j_gene: TRBJ2-2
v_gene: TRBV12-3/TRBV12-4
d_gene: TRBD2
abundance: few
CDR3nt: TGTGCCAGCAGCCTCCAGTCATTTGTGGGTCTAGCGGGAGTTGACGGGGAGCTGTTTTTT
CDR3aa: CASSLQSFVGLAGVDGELFF

j_gene: TRBJ1-2
v_gene: TRBV7-9
d_gene: -
abundance: -
CDR3nt: TGTGCCAGCAGCGGCTGGGACTTAGCTAACTATGGCTACACCTTC
CDR3aa: CASSGWDLANYGYTF

j_gene: TRBJ2-7
v_gene: TRBV10-3
d_gene: -
abundance: many
CDR3nt: TGTGCCATCAGGGAAGGGTCCTACGAGCAGTACTTC
CDR3aa: CAIREGSYEQYF

j_gene: TRBJ2-1
v_gene: TRBV7-9
d_gene: -
abundance: -
CDR3nt: TGTGCCAGCAGCGCCGTCGTGGGAGTCCCATACAATGAGCAGTTCTTC
CDR3aa: CASSAVVGVPYNEQFF

j_gene: TRBJ2-1
v_gene: TRBV20-1
d_gene: TRBD2
abundance: many
CDR3nt: TGCAGTGCTAGAGAGACTAGCGGGAACTACAATGAGCAGTTCTTC
CDR3aa: CSARETSGNYNEQFF

j_gene: TRBJ2-7
v_gene: TRBV20-1
d_gene: -
abundance: many
CDR3nt: TGCAGTGCTAGGTGGGTGTGGAGCTCCTACGAGCAGTACTTC
CDR3aa: CSARWVWSSYEQYF

j_gene: TRBJ2-3
v_gene: TRBV2
d_gene: TRBD2
abundance: many
CDR3nt: TGTGCCAGCAGTGAGGTAGCGGGAGGGGCAGATACGCAGTATTTT
CDR3aa: CASSEVAGGADTQYF

j_gene: TRBJ2-1
v_gene: TRBV27
d_gene: TRBD2
abundance: many
CDR3nt: TGTGCCAGCAGTTTAACGACTAGCGGGATTCATTATGAGCAGTTCTTC
CDR3aa: CASSLTTSGIHYEQFF

j_gene: TRBJ2-6
v_gene: TRBV19
d_gene: -
abundance: many
CDR3nt: TGTGCCAGTAGTATAGATCCGGCAGGGGGAGGAGGGGCCAACGTCCTGACTTTC
CDR3aa: CASSIDPAGGGGANVLTF

j_gene: TRBJ2-7
v_gene: TRBV2
d_gene: -
abundance: many
CDR3nt: TGTGCCAGCAGTGACTGGACTACCCGCGAGCAGTACTTC
CDR3aa: CASSDWTTREQYF

j_gene: TRBJ2-6
v_gene: TRBV20-1
d_gene: -
abundance: few
CDR3nt: TGCAGTGCTAAACTCTCCGGGGCCAACGTCCTGACTTTC
CDR3aa: CSAKLSGANVLTF

j_gene: TRBJ2-1
v_gene: TRBV5-5
d_gene: -
abundance: many
CDR3nt: TGTGCCAGCAGCTTGGTAAATGATCTTTACAATGAGCAGTTCTTC
CDR3aa: CASSLVNDLYNEQFF

j_gene: TRBJ2-7
v_gene: TRBV12-3/TRBV12-4
d_gene: -
abundance: many
CDR3nt: TGTGCCAGCGGTCCAGGGGTAAACTACGAGCAGTACTTC
CDR3aa: CASGPGVNYEQYF

j_gene: TRBJ2-5
v_gene: TRBV7-9
d_gene: TRBD1
abundance: -
CDR3nt: TGTGCCAGCAGCCCCCCCGACAGGGAGTACTTC
CDR3aa: CASSPPDREYF

j_gene: TRBJ1-1
v_gene: TRBV6-8
d_gene: -
abundance: many
CDR3nt: TGTGCCAGCAGTTACTCGATGGGTGCGGCGAACACTGAAGCTTTCTTT
CDR3aa: CASSYSMGAANTEAFF

j_gene: TRBJ1-2
v_gene: TRBV29-1
d_gene: -
abundance: many
CDR3nt: TGCAGCGTTGGTCTGCTCGCCGGGGTCCCTTATGGCTACACCTTC
CDR3aa: CSVGLLAGVPYGYTF

j_gene: TRBJ2-1
v_gene: TRBV6-1
d_gene: -
abundance: -
CDR3nt: TGTGCCAGCAGTGAAGCTGAGAGCTCCTACAATGAGCAGTTCTTC
CDR3aa: CASSEAESSYNEQFF

j_gene: TRBJ1-3
v_gene: TRBV12-3/TRBV12-4
d_gene: -
abundance: many
CDR3nt: TGTGCCAGCAGTTTTGGACAGACTGGAAACACCATATATTTT
CDR3aa: CASSFGQTGNTIYF

j_gene: TRBJ1-2
v_gene: TRBV29-1
d_gene: -
abundance: -
CDR3nt: TGCAGCGTAGGTTCTAACTATGGCTACACCTTC
CDR3aa: CSVGSNYGYTF

j_gene: TRBJ1-2
v_gene: TRBV11-2
d_gene: -
abundance: many
CDR3nt: TGTGCCAGCAGCTTACCTAGTCTACTAGGGCGGGGTTCCTATGGCTACACCTTC
CDR3aa: CASSLPSLLGRGSYGYTF

j_gene: TRBJ2-5
v_gene: TRBV9
d_gene: -
abundance: many
CDR3nt: TGTGCCAGCAGCCCTAGCTGGGGTCCCCAAGAGACCCAGTACTTC
CDR3aa: CASSPSWGPQETQYF

j_gene: TRBJ1-5
v_gene: TRBV15
d_gene: -
abundance: few
CDR3nt: TGTGCCACCAGCAGAGATTGGGGGCGAATTGATAGCAATCAGCCCCAGCATTTT
CDR3aa: CATSRDWGRIDSNQPQHF